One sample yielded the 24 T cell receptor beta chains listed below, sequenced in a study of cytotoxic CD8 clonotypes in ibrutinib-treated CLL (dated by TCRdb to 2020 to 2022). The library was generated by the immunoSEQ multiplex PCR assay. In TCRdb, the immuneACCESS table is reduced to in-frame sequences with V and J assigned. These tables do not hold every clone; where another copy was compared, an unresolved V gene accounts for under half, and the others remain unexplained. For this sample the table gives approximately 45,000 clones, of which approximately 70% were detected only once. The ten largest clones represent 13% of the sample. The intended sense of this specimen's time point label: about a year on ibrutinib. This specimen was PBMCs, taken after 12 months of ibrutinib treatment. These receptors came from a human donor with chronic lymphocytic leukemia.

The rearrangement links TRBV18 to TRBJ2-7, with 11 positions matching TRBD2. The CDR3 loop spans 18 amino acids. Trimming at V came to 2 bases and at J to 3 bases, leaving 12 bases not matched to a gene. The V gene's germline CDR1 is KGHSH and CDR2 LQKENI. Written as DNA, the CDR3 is TGTGCCAGCTCACCAAGCTTAGCGGGAGGGGTCCAGATCTACGAGCAGTACTTC. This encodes CASSPSLAGGVQIYEQYF. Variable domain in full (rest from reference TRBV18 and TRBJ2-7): NAGVMQNPRHLVRRRGQEARLRCSPMKGHSHVYWYRQLPEEGLKFMVYLQKENIIDESGMPKERFSAEFPKEGPSILRIQQVVRGDSAAYFCASSPSLAGGVQIYEQYFGPGTRLTVT.

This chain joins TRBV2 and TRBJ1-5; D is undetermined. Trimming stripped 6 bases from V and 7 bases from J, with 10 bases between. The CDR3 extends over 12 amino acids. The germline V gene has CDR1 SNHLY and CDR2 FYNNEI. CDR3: CASSPEGQPQHF. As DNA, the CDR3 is TGTGCCAGCAGCCCGGAGGGCCAGCCCCAGCATTTT.

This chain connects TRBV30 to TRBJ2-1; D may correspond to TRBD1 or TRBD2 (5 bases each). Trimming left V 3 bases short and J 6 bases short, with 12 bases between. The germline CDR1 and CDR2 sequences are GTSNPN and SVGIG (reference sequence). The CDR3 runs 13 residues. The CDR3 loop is CAWRGDGRNEQFF. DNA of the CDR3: TGTGCCTGGAGGGGGGACGGACGCAATGAGCAGTTCTTC. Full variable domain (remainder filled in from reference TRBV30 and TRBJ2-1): SQTIHQWPATLVQPVGSPLSLECTVEGTSNPNLYWYRQAAGRGLQLLFYSVGIGQISSEVPQNLSASRPQDRQFILSSKKLLLSDSGFYLCAWRGDGRNEQFFGPGTRLTVL.

This CDR3 reads CASSPAASGQETQYF. The DNA for the CDR3 is TGTGCCAGCAGCCCGGCGGCTAGCGGCCAAGAGACCCAGTACTTC. V gene TRBV5-4 combines with J gene TRBJ2-5, with TRBD2 matching 7 bases. The CDR3 is made up of 15 amino acids. J lost 1 base, V lost 4 bases, and 7 bases had no gene match. Germline CDR1 and CDR2: SGHNT and YYREEE (reference sequence).

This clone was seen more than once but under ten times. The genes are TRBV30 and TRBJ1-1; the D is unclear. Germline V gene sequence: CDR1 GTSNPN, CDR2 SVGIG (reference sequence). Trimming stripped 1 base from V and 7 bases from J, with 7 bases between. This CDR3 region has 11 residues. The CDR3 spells CAWSEDFEAFF. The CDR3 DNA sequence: TGTGCCTGGAGTGAGGATTTTGAAGCTTTCTTT.

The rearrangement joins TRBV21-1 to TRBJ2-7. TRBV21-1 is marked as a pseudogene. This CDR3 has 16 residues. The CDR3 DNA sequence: TGTGCCAGCAGCAACCCCCGGGCGTCTTCGAAGTACGAGCAGTACTTC. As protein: CASSNPRASSKYEQYF.

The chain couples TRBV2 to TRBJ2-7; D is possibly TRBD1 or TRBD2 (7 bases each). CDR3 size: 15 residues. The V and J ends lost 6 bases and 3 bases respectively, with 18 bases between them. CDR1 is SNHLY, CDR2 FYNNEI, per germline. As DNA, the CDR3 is TGTGCCAGCAGGCTGACAGGGACTACCGGCTACGAGCAGTACTTC. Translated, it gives CASRLTGTTGYEQYF.

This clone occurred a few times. Here the CDR3 reads CASSRDGGVNNEQFF. CDR3 DNA sequence: TGTGCCAGCAGCCGCGATGGCGGAGTAAACAATGAGCAGTTCTTC. The rearrangement joins TRBV5-4 to TRBJ2-1; the D is unclear. V lost 4 bases and J lost 5, with 16 bases in between. Germline V gene data show CDR1 as SGHNT and CDR2 as YYREEE (reference sequence). The CDR3 runs to 15 residues. Complete variable domain (other parts from reference TRBV5-4 and TRBJ2-1): ETGVTQSPTHLIKTRGQQVTLRCSSQSGHNTVSWYQQALGQGPQFIFQYYREEENGRGNFPPRFSGLQFPNYSSELNVNALELDDSALYLCASSRDGGVNNEQFFGPGTRLTVL.

The CDR3: CASSYVGAQGYTF. CDR3 coding DNA: TGTGCCAGCAGTTATGTAGGGGCTCAAGGCTACACCTTC. The V call is TRBV6-5, the J call TRBJ1-2; D is possibly TRBD1 (5 bases). Germline CDR1 and CDR2: MNHEY and SVGAGI. This CDR3 spans 13 amino acids. Between the trimmed V and J ends, which lost 3 bases and 8 bases, there was a span of 13 bases.

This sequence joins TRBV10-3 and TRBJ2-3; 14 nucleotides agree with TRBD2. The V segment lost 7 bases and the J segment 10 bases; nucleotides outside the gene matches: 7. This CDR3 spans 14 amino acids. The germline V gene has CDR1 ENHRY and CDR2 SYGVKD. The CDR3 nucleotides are TGTGCCATCAACAACGGACTAGCGGGAGGCCCGCAGTATTTT. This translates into CAINNGLAGGPQYF.

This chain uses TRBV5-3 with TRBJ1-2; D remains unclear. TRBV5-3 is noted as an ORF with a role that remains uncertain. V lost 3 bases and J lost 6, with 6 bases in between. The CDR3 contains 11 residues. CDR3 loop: CARSCGDGYTF. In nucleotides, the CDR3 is TGTGCCAGAAGCTGTGGGGATGGCTACACCTTC.

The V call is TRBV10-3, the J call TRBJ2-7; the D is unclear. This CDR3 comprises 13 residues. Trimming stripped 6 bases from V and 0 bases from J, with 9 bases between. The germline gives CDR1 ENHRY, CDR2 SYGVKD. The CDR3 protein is CAISFPPSYEQYF. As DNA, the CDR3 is TGTGCCATCAGCTTCCCACCCTCCTACGAGCAGTACTTC.

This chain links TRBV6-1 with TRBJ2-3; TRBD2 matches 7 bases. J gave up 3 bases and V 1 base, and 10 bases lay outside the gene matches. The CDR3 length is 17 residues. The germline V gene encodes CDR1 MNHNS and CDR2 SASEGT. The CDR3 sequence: CASSEGLFWEGTDTQYF. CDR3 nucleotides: TGTGCCAGCAGTGAAGGCCTTTTTTGGGAGGGGACAGATACGCAGTATTTT.

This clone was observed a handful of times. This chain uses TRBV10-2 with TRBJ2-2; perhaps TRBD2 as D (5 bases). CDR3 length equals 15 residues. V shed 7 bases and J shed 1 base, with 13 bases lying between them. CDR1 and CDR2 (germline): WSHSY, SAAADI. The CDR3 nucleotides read TGCGCCAGCATGGTAGCGACCCGGAACACCGGGGAGCTGTTTTTT. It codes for CASMVATRNTGELFF.

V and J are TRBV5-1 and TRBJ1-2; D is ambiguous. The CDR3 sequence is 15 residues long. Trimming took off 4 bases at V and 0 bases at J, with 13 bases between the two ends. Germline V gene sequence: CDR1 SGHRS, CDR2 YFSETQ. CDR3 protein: CASSKGAVPNYGYTF. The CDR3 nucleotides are TGCGCCAGCAGCAAGGGCGCAGTCCCTAACTATGGCTACACCTTC.

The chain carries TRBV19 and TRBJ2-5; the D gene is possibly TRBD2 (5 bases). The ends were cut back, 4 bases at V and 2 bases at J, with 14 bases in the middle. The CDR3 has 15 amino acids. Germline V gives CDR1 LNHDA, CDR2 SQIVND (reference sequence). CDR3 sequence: CASSRAGSLQETQYF. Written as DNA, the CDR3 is TGTGCCAGTAGTAGGGCGGGCTCGCTACAAGAGACCCAGTACTTC.

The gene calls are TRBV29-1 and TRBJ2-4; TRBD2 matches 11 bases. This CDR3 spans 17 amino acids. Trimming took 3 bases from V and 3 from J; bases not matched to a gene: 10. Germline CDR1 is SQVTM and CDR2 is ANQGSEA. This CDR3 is CSVDPLIAGGGKNIQYF. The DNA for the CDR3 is TGCAGCGTTGACCCCCTCATAGCGGGAGGGGGCAAAAACATTCAGTACTTC.

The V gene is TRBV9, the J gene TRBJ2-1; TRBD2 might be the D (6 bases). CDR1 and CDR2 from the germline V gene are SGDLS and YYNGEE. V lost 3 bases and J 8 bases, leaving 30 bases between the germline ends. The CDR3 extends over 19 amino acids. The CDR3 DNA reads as TGTGCCAGCAGCGCCCCTCGGGACTCGCCCTTGAAATGGGGCGATGAGCAGTTCTTC. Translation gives CASSAPRDSPLKWGDEQFF. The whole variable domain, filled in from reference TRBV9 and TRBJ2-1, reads DSGVTQTPKHLITATGQRVTLRCSPRSGDLSVYWYQQSLDQGLQFLIQYYNGEERAKGNILERFSAQQFPDLHSELNLSSLELGDSALYFCASSAPRDSPLKWGDEQFFGPGTRLTVL.

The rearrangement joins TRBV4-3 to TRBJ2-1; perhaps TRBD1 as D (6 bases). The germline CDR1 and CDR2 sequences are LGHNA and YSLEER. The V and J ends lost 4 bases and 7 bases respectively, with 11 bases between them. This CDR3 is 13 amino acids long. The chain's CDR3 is CASSRTQGNEQFF. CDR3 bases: TGCGCCAGCAGCCGAACCCAGGGGAATGAGCAGTTCTTC.

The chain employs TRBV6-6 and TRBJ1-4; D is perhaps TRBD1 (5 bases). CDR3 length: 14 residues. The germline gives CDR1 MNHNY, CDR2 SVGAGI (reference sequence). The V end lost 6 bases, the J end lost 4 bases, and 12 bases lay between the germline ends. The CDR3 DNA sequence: TGTGCCAGCAGCCTCGGGACCCTTAATGAAAAACTGTTTTTT. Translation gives CASSLGTLNEKLFF.

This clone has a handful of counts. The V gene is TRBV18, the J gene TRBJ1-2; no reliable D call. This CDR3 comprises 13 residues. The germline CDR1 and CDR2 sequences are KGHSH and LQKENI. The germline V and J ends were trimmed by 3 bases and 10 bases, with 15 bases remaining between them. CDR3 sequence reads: CASSPSSTMSYTF. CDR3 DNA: TGTGCCAGCTCACCCAGCTCAACTATGTCCTACACCTTC.

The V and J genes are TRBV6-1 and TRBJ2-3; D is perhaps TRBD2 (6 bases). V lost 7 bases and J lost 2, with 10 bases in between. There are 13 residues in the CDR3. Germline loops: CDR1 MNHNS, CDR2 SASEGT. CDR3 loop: CASMWDFTDTQYF. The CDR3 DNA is TGTGCCAGCATGTGGGACTTCACAGATACGCAGTATTTT.

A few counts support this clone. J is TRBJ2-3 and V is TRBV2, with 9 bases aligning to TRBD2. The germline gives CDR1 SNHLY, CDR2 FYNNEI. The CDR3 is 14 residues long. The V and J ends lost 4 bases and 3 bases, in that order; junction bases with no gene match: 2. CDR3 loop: CASSGGLATDTQYF. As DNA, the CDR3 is TGTGCCAGCAGTGGGGGACTAGCAACAGATACGCAGTATTTT.

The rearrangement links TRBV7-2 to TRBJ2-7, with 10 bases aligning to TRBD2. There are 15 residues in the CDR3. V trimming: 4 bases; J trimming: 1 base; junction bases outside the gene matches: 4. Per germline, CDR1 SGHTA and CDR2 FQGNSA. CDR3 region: CASSSVAGGSYEQYF. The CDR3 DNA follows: TGTGCCAGCAGCTCCGTAGCGGGAGGTTCCTACGAGCAGTACTTC.